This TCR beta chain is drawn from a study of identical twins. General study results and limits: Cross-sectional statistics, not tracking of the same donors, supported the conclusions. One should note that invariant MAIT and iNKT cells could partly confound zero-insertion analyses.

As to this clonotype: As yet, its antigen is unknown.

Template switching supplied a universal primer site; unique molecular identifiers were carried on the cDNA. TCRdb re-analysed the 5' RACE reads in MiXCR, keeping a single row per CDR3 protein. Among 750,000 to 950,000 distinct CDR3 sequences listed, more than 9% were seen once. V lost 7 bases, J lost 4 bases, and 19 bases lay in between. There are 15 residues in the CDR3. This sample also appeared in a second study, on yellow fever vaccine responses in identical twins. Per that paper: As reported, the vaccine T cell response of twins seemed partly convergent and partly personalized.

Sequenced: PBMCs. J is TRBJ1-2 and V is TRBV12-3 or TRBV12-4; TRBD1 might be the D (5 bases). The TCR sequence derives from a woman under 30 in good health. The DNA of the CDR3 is TGTGCCAGCACCTCCTGGGAGGGGAACCGCTATGGCTACACCTTC. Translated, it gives CASTSWEGNRYGYTF.